This T cell receptor beta chain was identified during a study of control samples from healthy donors and cancer patients. The method was immunoSEQ multiplex PCR; TCRdb's version includes in-frame clones alone and lacks a portion of them. This table holds about 95,000 clones, roughly nine tenths found once. Sequencing input: blood. The TCR sequence derives from a woman between 65 and 79 years old in good health.

CDR3 sequence (DNA): TGTGCCAGCAGCTTAGAGTGGGGGAGGACTGAAGCTTTCTTT. As protein: CASSLEWGRTEAFF. V and J are TRBV7-2 and TRBJ1-1; a weak D match, TRBD1 (5 bases). CDR1 SGHTA and CDR2 FQGNSA come from the germline V gene. V was cut by 1 base and J by 5 bases, with 11 bases left in between. The CDR3 sequence is 14 residues long. The variable domain in full, completed from reference TRBV7-2 and TRBJ1-1, reads GAGVSQSPSNKVTEKGKDVELRCDPISGHTALYWYRQSLGQGLEFLIYFQGNSAPDKSGLPSDRFSAERTGGSVSTLTIQRTQQEDSAVYLCASSLEWGRTEAFFGQGTRLTVV.